Below are 5 T cell receptor beta chains sequenced from a single sample in a study of OX40 agonist ivuxolimab in advanced cancers. Sequenced by immunoSEQ multiplex PCR; TCRdb stores in-frame clones only, minus some. The table records tens of thousands of clones, around 90% of them present only once. Sequences were derived from CD4+ or CD8+ T cells sorted from blood, sampled in a trial of the OX40 agonist ivuxolimab. These receptors originate from an adult with an advanced solid tumor such as melanoma, head and neck, liver or kidney cancer.

The gene calls are TRBV7-9 and TRBJ2-5, with TRBD2 identical over 14 bases. CDR1 is SEHNR and CDR2 is FQNEAQ in the germline V gene (reference sequence). The junction had 11 bases not matched to a gene; V was cut back by 3 bases and J by 5 bases. The CDR3 consists of 18 residues. CDR3 loop: CASSLSRGTSGSWETQYF. The CDR3 bases are TGTGCCAGCAGCTTGTCGAGGGGGACTAGCGGGAGTTGGGAGACCCAGTACTTC.

This chain uses TRBV11-1 with TRBJ1-2; no definite D call. Germline V lookup: CDR1 SGHAT, CDR2 FQDESV (reference sequence). The CDR3 covers 12 residues. V was trimmed by 4 bases and J by 5 bases, leaving 8 bases between them. In DNA form, the CDR3 reads TGTGCCAGCAGCTCGGGTCGATATGGCTACACCTTC. Translation: CASSSGRYGYTF.

This chain uses TRBV11-2 with TRBJ2-5, with no clear D. Germline CDR1 reads SGHAT; CDR2 reads FQNNGV. Trimming shortened V by 0 bases and J by 4 bases, and 15 bases separated the two germline ends. The CDR3 extends over 16 amino acids. As DNA, the CDR3 is TGTGCCAGCAGCTTAGAAGTGGGAAAGCCCGCAGAGACCCAGTACTTC. The encoded protein is CASSLEVGKPAETQYF. Using reference TRBV11-2 and TRBJ2-5 for the parts outside the CDR3, the full variable domain is EAGVAQSPRYKIIEKRQSVAFWCNPISGHATLYWYQQILGQGPKLLIQFQNNGVVDDSQLPKDRFSAERLKGVDSTLKIQPAKLEDSAVYLCASSLEVGKPAETQYFGPGTRLLVL.

This chain uses TRBV25-1 with TRBJ2-1; D is possibly TRBD1 or TRBD2 (5 bases each). From germline, CDR1 is MGHDK and CDR2 SYGVNS. This CDR3 has 14 amino acids. V was shortened by 7 bases and J by 3 bases, with 13 bases between the two germline ends. CDR3 DNA sequence: TGTGCCAGCATCCAAGGGGACGGCTACAATGAGCAGTTCTTC. This codes for CASIQGDGYNEQFF.

The CDR3 DNA reads TGTGCCAGCAGCCCCAACGGGGGAGAGGCCCCCTATGGCTACACCTTC. It specifies CASSPNGGEAPYGYTF. The gene calls are TRBV6-6 and TRBJ1-2; possible D gene TRBD1, 5 bases. Trimming removed 6 bases at V and 4 bases at J, with 21 bases between. The CDR3 spans 16 residues. The germline V gene encodes CDR1 MNHNY and CDR2 SVGAGI (reference sequence).